Following are 20 T cell receptor beta chains from one sample sequenced in a study of T cells in Graves' hyperthyroidism and ophthalmopathy. What was amplified from RNA transcripts were TCR beta CDR3 regions. The HTBI set primed first-round TCR CDR3 RT-PCR. TCRdb ran MiXCR on the multiplex PCR reads and lists one entry per CDR3 protein. The table records hundreds of thousands of distinct CDR3 sequences, approximately 15% of them present only once. Sample: blood. The source is a woman between 25 and 40 years old with Graves' hyperthyroidism.

This sequence joins TRBV27 and TRBJ1-3; D is possibly TRBD1 (5 bases). Trimming pared 6 bases from V and 2 bases from J, leaving 14 bases between. CDR1 and CDR2 (germline): MNHEY, SMNVEV (reference sequence). The CDR3 contains 15 residues. In DNA form, the CDR3 reads TGTGCCAGCAGATCTTCTGCGGGGCCTGGAAACACCATATATTTT. This codes for CASRSSAGPGNTIYF.

Note on this clonotype: One end of the junction fails to match germline, which may point to a read error. The chain employs TRBV20-1 and TRBJ2-7, with D uncertain. Looked up from germline, CDR1 is DFQATT and CDR2 is SNEGSKA (reference sequence). This CDR3 contains 15 residues. The CDR3 is CSARDGGLSSYEQHF. DNA of the CDR3: TGCAGTGCTAGAGATGGTGGGCTAAGCTCCTACGAGCAGCACTTC.

This clonotype was counted between two and nine times. The chain links TRBV28 to TRBJ2-3, with 8 bases lining up with TRBD2. The CDR3 has 17 amino acids. Germline V gene lookup returns CDR1 MDHEN and CDR2 SYDVKM. V lost 10 bases, J lost 3 bases, and 18 bases stayed unmatched. The CDR3 DNA is TGTGCCACGTCCCGGAGTAGCGGGAACGTGAGGACAGATACGCAGTATTTT. Translation gives CATSRSSGNVRTDTQYF.

There are many counts of this clonotype. The chain carries TRBV6-1 and TRBJ2-7; D is ambiguous. Trimming removed 1 base from V and 6 bases from J, with 10 bases in between. CDR1 and CDR2 from the germline V gene are MNHNS and SASEGT. This CDR3 is built from 13 residues. The CDR3 nucleotides are TGTGCCAGCAGTGAAGATGGGTGGGGCGAGCAGTACTTC. Its protein is CASSEDGWGEQYF.

This clonotype was recorded at least ten times. The rearrangement links TRBV5-5 to TRBJ2-7, with 10 positions matching TRBD1. V dropped 5 bases and J dropped 5; count of bases not matched to a gene: 4. CDR3 length: 13 residues. Germline loops: CDR1 SGHKS, CDR2 YYEKEE (reference sequence). The CDR3 is CASSQTGGDEQYF. The CDR3 DNA sequence: TGTGCCAGCAGTCAGACAGGGGGCGACGAGCAGTACTTC.

The table lists this clonotype with many counts. CDR3: CATSSGTAGSPLHF. The CDR3 DNA reads TGTGCCACCAGCAGCGGGACAGCGGGATCACCCCTCCACTTT. This chain links TRBV15 with TRBJ1-6; 7 positions agree with TRBD1. This CDR3 has 14 amino acids. Germline V gene sequence: CDR1 LNHNV, CDR2 YYDKDF (reference sequence). V shed 3 bases and J 10 bases; nucleotides not matched to a gene: 6.

This clonotype was counted only a few times. The CDR3 DNA is TGTGCCAGCAGTCGGACTAGCGGGACTAACGGGGAGCTGTTTTTT. Amino acids: CASSRTSGTNGELFF. The chain joins TRBV6-1 to TRBJ2-2, with 12 bases that match TRBD2. This CDR3 contains 15 residues. CDR1 and CDR2 (germline): MNHNS, SASEGT. J was trimmed by 7 bases and V by 5 bases; bases with no gene match: 5.

The V call is TRBV4-3, the J call TRBJ2-5; possibly TRBD1 for D (6 bases). The V gene's germline CDR1 is LGHNA and CDR2 YSLEER. The CDR3 totals 14 residues. Trimming left V 1 base short and J 1 base short, with 7 bases between. The CDR3 region has the DNA TGCGCCAGCAGCCAAGGGACAGCCCAAGAGACCCAGTACTTC. The encoded protein is CASSQGTAQETQYF.

This clonotype was recorded many times. The chain employs TRBV7-2 and TRBJ1-5; 9 bases fit TRBD1. Germline V gene sequence: CDR1 SGHTA, CDR2 FQGNSA. There are 16 residues in the CDR3. Germline trimming cut 3 bases from V and 5 bases from J; bases unmatched to any gene: 8. CDR3 loop: CASSFSGTGIYQPQHF. The CDR3 bases are TGTGCCAGCAGCTTTAGCGGGACAGGGATCTATCAGCCCCAGCATTTT.

A few counts support this clonotype. The V call is TRBV20-1, the J call TRBJ2-2; possibly TRBD2 for D (5 bases). In germline, CDR1 is DFQATT, CDR2 SNEGSKA (reference sequence). The CDR3 covers 13 residues. The V end lost 1 base, the J end lost 6 bases, and 9 bases lay between the germline ends. CDR3 protein: CSARGEYPGELFF. CDR3 nucleotide sequence: TGCAGTGCTAGAGGGGAGTATCCCGGGGAGCTGTTTTTT.

In its sample, this clonotype was seen a few times. The rearrangement joins TRBV2 to TRBJ2-1; D unclear. Germline V CDR1 and CDR2: SNHLY, FYNNEI. With 6 bases removed from V and 7 bases from J, the gap between germline ends came to 19 bases. The CDR3 loop spans 15 amino acids. The CDR3 region has the DNA TGTGCCAGCAGCGAGCCCGGCCTATTTCAGAATGAGCAGTTCTTC. Encoded protein: CASSEPGLFQNEQFF.

This clonotype was found a few times. The chain uses TRBV30 and TRBJ2-1; TRBD2 matches 8 bases. Trimming cost V 0 bases and J 9 bases; bases outside gene matches: 7. Germline lookup yields CDR1 GTSNPN and CDR2 SVGIG (reference sequence). The CDR3 sequence is 14 residues long. The CDR3 region has the DNA TGTGCCTGGAGTGTGAGCGGGAGAAACGGTGAGCAGTTCTTC. As protein: CAWSVSGRNGEQFF.

This clonotype was seen repeatedly, ten times or more. The genes are TRBV20-1 and TRBJ2-7; TRBD1 aligns across 10 bases. The CDR3 has 14 residues. Germline-derived CDR1 and CDR2 are DFQATT and SNEGSKA (reference sequence). Losses at the gene ends were 1 base for V and 4 bases for J; bases not matched to a gene: 4. CDR3 in DNA: TGCAGTGCTAGAGCAGACAGGGGGCTATACGAGCAGTACTTC. Protein product: CSARADRGLYEQYF.

The table lists this clonotype with many counts. The V gene is TRBV12-3 or TRBV12-4, the J gene TRBJ2-1, with TRBD2 matching over 8 bases. J lost 7 bases, V lost 3 bases, and 8 bases had no gene match. The CDR3 sequence is 15 residues long. The CDR3 spells CASSLVAGGGNEQFF. As DNA, the CDR3 is TGTGCCAGCAGTTTGGTGGCGGGAGGAGGGAATGAGCAGTTCTTC.

The J gene is TRBJ1-6, the V gene TRBV14, with a possible D match to TRBD1 (5 bases). CDR3 length equals 13 residues. Germline loops: CDR1 SGHDN, CDR2 FVKESK. Trimming left V 1 base short and J 13 bases short, with 11 bases between. CDR3 in amino acids: CASSQGGFSPLHF. CDR3 nucleotide sequence: TGTGCCAGCAGCCAAGGGGGCTTTTCGCCCCTCCACTTT.

The V call is TRBV2, the J call TRBJ1-2; D possibly corresponds to TRBD1 (5 bases). V was pared by 8 bases and J by 7 bases, with 14 bases between. This CDR3 spans 12 amino acids. CDR1 is SNHLY, CDR2 FYNNEI, per germline. CDR3 coding DNA: TGTGCCAGCCTTGGAGGGGTTAGTGGCTACACCTTC. Its translation is CASLGGVSGYTF. Based on the CDR3 plus reference TRBV2 and TRBJ1-2, the full variable domain is EPEVTQTPSHQVTQMGQEVILRCVPISNHLYFYWYRQILGQKVEFLVSFYNNEISEKSEIFDDQFSVERPDGSNFTLKIRSTKLEDSAMYFCASLGGVSGYTFGSGTRLTVV.

The chain employs TRBV7-9 and TRBJ1-1, with D uncertain. The CDR3 is 11 residues long. V dropped 5 bases and J dropped 7 bases, with 8 bases sitting between them. The germline V gene encodes CDR1 SEHNR and CDR2 FQNEAQ (reference sequence). CDR3 coding DNA: TGTGCCAGCAGCGAGAACCATGAAGCTTTCTTT. It specifies CASSENHEAFF.

This clonotype was detected ten times or more. The chain recombines TRBV5-5 with TRBJ1-5; perhaps TRBD1 as D (6 bases). Germline CDR1 is SGHKS and CDR2 is YYEKEE (reference sequence). V was trimmed by 4 bases and J by 2 bases, leaving 13 bases between them. CDR3 length equals 15 residues. The CDR3 reads CASSRTAAGNQPQHF. The CDR3 nucleotides read TGTGCCAGCAGCCGGACAGCCGCGGGCAATCAGCCCCAGCATTTT.

This clonotype was counted many times. The chain recombines TRBV28 with TRBJ2-1, with TRBD2 identical over 8 bases. The CDR3 covers 16 residues. V was pared by 1 base and J by 1 base, with 3 bases of the junction left unmatched. The germline CDR1 and CDR2 sequences are MDHEN and SYDVKM. CDR3 protein: CASSLLAGSSYNEQFF. CDR3 coding DNA: TGTGCCAGCAGTTTATTAGCGGGATCTTCCTACAATGAGCAGTTCTTC.

This clonotype was seen at least ten times. The chain carries TRBV28 and TRBJ2-3; D uncertain. The V end was cut by 10 bases, the J end by 4 bases, with 12 bases between. The CDR3 loop spans 12 amino acids. Germline V gene lookup returns CDR1 MDHEN and CDR2 SYDVKM. CDR3 protein: CATLGIADTQYF. Written as DNA, the CDR3 is TGTGCCACCCTAGGGATAGCAGATACGCAGTATTTT. The full variable domain, its missing parts supplied by reference TRBV28 and TRBJ2-3, is DVKVTQSSRYLVKRTGEKVFLECVQDMDHENMFWYRQDPGLGLRLIYFSYDVKMKEKGDIPEGYSVSREKKERFSLILESASTNQTSMYLCATLGIADTQYFGPGTRLTVL.